In this sample, the clone carrying this TCR beta chain turned up once. Antigen unknown. This sample stems from a study of T cells in localized non-small cell lung cancer. Whole-study results and caveats: A denser population of T cells in blood accompanied longer overall survival. One tumor region alone was sequenced, and heterogeneity therefore remains possible. Appearances in adjacent lung were noted for a median about 50 of the top 100 tumor clones. Uninvolved adjacent lung had more T cell clonality than any other tissue, topping tumor.

The data were produced by immunoSEQ multiplex PCR, yet TCRdb's version contains in-frame clones alone and is incomplete. Altogether over 25,000 clones are present, about 90% being singletons, with the ten largest covering approximately 5.2%. Germline V CDR1 and CDR2: ENHRY, SYGVKD. Between the trimmed V and J ends, which lost 3 bases and 4 bases, there was a span of 9 bases. This CDR3 spans 13 amino acids. The V gene is TRBV10-3, the J gene TRBJ2-5, with D perhaps given as TRBD1 or TRBD2 (5 bases each). The sequence was collected from a man between 40 and 69 years old with stage II lung adenocarcinoma. The sample in question was PBMCs, obtained before any cancer treatment. CDR3 DNA sequence: TGTGCCATCAGTGAACGGGGCACAGAGACCCAGTACTTC. Protein: CAISERGTETQYF.